A selection of T cell receptor beta chains follows, all from one sample in a study of blood T cell repertoires in COVID-19. Generated by immunoSEQ multiplex PCR, the TCRdb table keeps only in-frame clones and is missing some. The table has about 270,000 clones, about 82% seen once; the top ten hold about 8.2%. Sequencing used PBMCs or T cells enriched from blood (not recorded which). These receptors were obtained from a woman aged 45-65 years with acute COVID-19. CDR3s include the opening cysteine and the closing phenylalanine or tryptophan. A D gene is named only where the DNA matches it firmly. Size values are once, few and many counts, or a class for expanded clones, and some rows have none.

CDR3	D	size	V	J
CASSKTGGQTDGYTF	TRBD1	.	TRBV5-6	TRBJ1-2
CASSTQGFPYEQYF	.	.	TRBV19	TRBJ2-7
CASRGANYGYTF	.	.	TRBV6-5	TRBJ1-2
CASSPRAQGTDTQYF	.	.	TRBV7-8	TRBJ2-3
CASSHGGYNEQFF	.	.	TRBV6-4	TRBJ2-1
CSVKQDDEKLFF	.	.	TRBV29-1	TRBJ1-4
CASSFSYNYEQYF	.	.	TRBV12-3/TRBV12-4	TRBJ2-7
CASSFLDRNEKLFF	TRBD1	few	TRBV7-2	TRBJ1-4
CASSPDSLSGNTIYF	.	.	TRBV7-2	TRBJ1-3
CASSLMTGGSNEQYF	TRBD1	.	TRBV7-9	TRBJ2-7
CASSPRTAPTYSNQPQHF	.	.	TRBV27	TRBJ1-5
CASSSIAGADTQYF	TRBD2	.	TRBV9	TRBJ2-3
CASSNPRLGALVGAEAFF	.	.	TRBV3-1/TRBV3-2	TRBJ1-1
CASRYPIGGNQPQHF	.	.	TRBV5-8	TRBJ1-5
CASSHIYQRRTSYGYTF	.	.	TRBV3-1/TRBV3-2	TRBJ1-2
CASSSSGGAYEQYF	TRBD2	.	TRBV18	TRBJ2-7
CASTPGTGRNEQFF	TRBD1	.	TRBV2	TRBJ2-1
CASSYRDSGGQETQYF	TRBD2	.	TRBV7-2	TRBJ2-5
CASTPGQTYNEQFF	TRBD1	.	TRBV7-2	TRBJ2-1
CASARDKNTEAFF	.	.	TRBV6-4	TRBJ1-1
CASSPRGMNTEAFF	.	.	TRBV3-1/TRBV3-2	TRBJ1-1
CASSRDSAAYEQYF	TRBD1	few	TRBV5-1	TRBJ2-7
CATGGLASSSYNEQFF	TRBD2	.	TRBV9	TRBJ2-1
CASTSGGKKYNEQFF	TRBD2	.	TRBV7-2	TRBJ2-1
CASSRGQGFNEKLFF	.	.	TRBV14	TRBJ1-4
CAIKGQSTYGYTF	.	.	TRBV10-3	TRBJ1-2
CASSLNRIVAAGNSPLHF	.	.	TRBV11-2	TRBJ1-6